Below, 20 T cell receptor beta chains from the same sample are listed, as sequenced in a study of blood T cell repertoires in COVID-19. Clones were read by immunoSEQ multiplex PCR, and TCRdb kept only the in-frame ones, dropping some. The sample consists of around 300,000 clones, about 86% of them appearing once. Sequenced: peripheral blood. These receptors originate from a woman in her thirties who had recovered from COVID-19.

This clone was counted once. The chain combines TRBV5-1 with TRBJ1-2; D not certain. Germline V CDR1 and CDR2: SGHRS, YFSETQ. Trimming took off 0 bases at V and 8 bases at J, with 23 bases between the two ends. The CDR3 extends over 17 amino acids. In nucleotides, the CDR3 is TGCGCCAGCAGCTTGGGTGTGAGGACTCCCGAGGCACGCGGCTACACCTTC. Amino acids: CASSLGVRTPEARGYTF.

This rearrangement joins TRBV7-2 to TRBJ2-5, with TRBD2 identical over 9 bases. The CDR3 spans 16 residues. Trimming cost V 1 base and J 2 bases; bases outside gene matches: 5. Germline lookup yields CDR1 SGHTA and CDR2 FQGNSA. CDR3 nucleotide sequence: TGTGCCAGCAGCTTAGATGGCGGGGGGGGACAAGAGACCCAGTACTTC. This gives the protein CASSLDGGGGQETQYF.

The chain recombines TRBV7-2 with TRBJ1-1; no firm D call. Germline V gene sequence: CDR1 SGHTA, CDR2 FQGNSA. This CDR3 region has 14 residues. V gave up 3 bases and J gave up 1 base, with 9 bases separating them. The CDR3 region has the DNA TGTGCCAGCAGCTTTATTACTGCGAACACTGAAGCTTTCTTT. Encoded protein: CASSFITANTEAFF.

The chain has TRBV7-3 and TRBJ1-1; tentatively, D is TRBD1 (6 bases). Trimming removed 6 bases at V and 1 base at J, with 9 bases between. The CDR3 runs to 13 residues. Germline values: CDR1 SGHTA, CDR2 FQGTGA. DNA for the CDR3: TGTGCCAGCAGAGGACAGCCGAACACTGAAGCTTTCTTT. The encoded protein is CASRGQPNTEAFF.

The DNA for the CDR3 is TGTGCCAGCAGCTTAACGGGGGGGAACGGTGAGCAGTTCTTC. Its translation is CASSLTGGNGEQFF. The J gene is TRBJ2-1, the V gene TRBV7-3; TRBD2 aligns across 7 bases. J gave up 9 bases and V 0 bases, and 5 bases lay outside the gene matches. The CDR3 length is 14 residues. Germline CDR1 is SGHTA and CDR2 is FQGTGA.

This clone came up once. The chain recombines TRBV3-1 (or the pseudogene TRBV3-2) with TRBJ1-4, with D unclear. This CDR3 is 15 amino acids long. Germline loops: CDR1 LGHDT, CDR2 YNNKEL (reference sequence). Trimming took off 5 bases at V and 9 bases at J, with 19 bases between the two ends. CDR3 DNA sequence: TGTGCCAGCAGCACAACCTTCGGGAAAGTGAAAAAACTGTTTTTT. Its translation is CASSTTFGKVKKLFF.

The chain is built from TRBV10-3 and TRBJ1-2; possibly TRBD1 for D (5 bases). V was cut by 7 bases and J by 1 base, with 19 bases left in between. This CDR3 spans 16 amino acids. Germline CDR1 and CDR2: ENHRY and SYGVKD. CDR3 bases: TGTGCCATCACCAACGGGGGGGGACCGCGTAACTATGGCTACACCTTC. It specifies CAITNGGGPRNYGYTF.

This clone was recorded a few times. V and J are TRBV24-1 and TRBJ1-5; D is possibly TRBD1 (6 bases). The CDR3 consists of 15 residues. The germline V and J ends were trimmed by 5 bases and 1 base, with 11 bases remaining between them. CDR1 and CDR2 from the germline V gene are KGHDR and SFDVKD. CDR3 bases: TGTGCCACCAGTGCCGCGGACAGAAGCAATCAGCCCCAGCATTTT. Amino acids: CATSAADRSNQPQHF.

In this sample, this clone turned up a few times. The J gene is TRBJ1-1, the V gene TRBV2; weak D call: TRBD1 (5 bases). The CDR3 contains 15 residues. Germline V CDR1 and CDR2: SNHLY, FYNNEI. Trimming left V 2 bases short and J 0 bases short, with 10 bases between. CDR3 in DNA: TGTGCCAGCAGTGAATCCCCAGGGTTGAACACTGAAGCTTTCTTT. Translated, it gives CASSESPGLNTEAFF.

This chain connects TRBV7-9 to TRBJ2-7; 9 bases align to TRBD2. The germline V gene encodes CDR1 SEHNR and CDR2 FQNEAQ (reference sequence). This CDR3 has 15 residues. The V and J ends lost 1 base and 6 bases, in that order; junction bases with no gene match: 7. The CDR3, as DNA: TGTGCCAGCAGCTTAGAGGCTAGCGGGGTTGGCGAGCAGTACTTC. It specifies CASSLEASGVGEQYF.

The chain has TRBV7-9 and TRBJ1-2; D uncertain. The CDR3 is 14 residues long. Germline V lookup: CDR1 SEHNR, CDR2 FQNEAQ (reference sequence). V lost 3 bases to trimming and J lost 5 bases, with 13 bases between them. CDR3 sequence reads: CASSFGLSGYGYTF. Here the CDR3 DNA reads TGTGCCAGCAGCTTTGGGCTGAGCGGTTATGGCTACACCTTC.

Comments on this clone: Being one base from a much bigger clone, this may be a read error. The chain links TRBV28 to TRBJ1-1, with D tentatively TRBD1 (6 bases). This CDR3 comprises 12 residues. CDR1 is MDHEN, CDR2 SYDVKM, per germline. V was cut by 5 bases and J by 4 bases, with 8 bases left in between. DNA of the CDR3: TGTGCCAGCAGTACAGGGAGCACTGAAGCTTTCTTT. Translation gives CASSTGSTEAFF.

This clone was seen a handful of times. The V and J genes are TRBV7-2 and TRBJ1-2; 8 positions match TRBD1. The CDR3 length is 17 residues. The V and J ends lost 4 bases and 4 bases, in that order; junction bases with no gene match: 14. Germline CDR1 reads SGHTA; CDR2 reads FQGNSA. This CDR3 is CASSSPQQGGLGYGYTF. In DNA form, the CDR3 reads TGTGCCAGCAGCTCCCCGCAACAGGGGGGGCTGGGCTATGGCTACACCTTC.

This clone appeared a few times. The chain employs TRBV5-4 and TRBJ2-5; D possibly corresponds to TRBD2 (6 bases). This CDR3 region has 14 residues. Per the germline V gene, CDR1 is SGHNT and CDR2 is YYREEE (reference sequence). V was shortened by 4 bases and J by 5 bases, with 15 bases between the two germline ends. The CDR3 spells CASSPSDLRETQYF. The DNA of the CDR3 is TGTGCCAGCAGCCCTAGCGATCTTAGGGAGACCCAGTACTTC.

The V call is TRBV4-2, the J call TRBJ2-1, with D unresolved. Germline lookup yields CDR1 LGHNA and CDR2 YNFKEQ. Trimming took 0 bases from V and 0 from J, leaving 6 bases between them. This CDR3 is 15 amino acids long. The CDR3 loop is CASSQDLTSYNEQFF. CDR3 nucleotide sequence: TGTGCCAGCAGCCAAGATCTAACCTCCTACAATGAGCAGTTCTTC.

V usage is TRBV7-2 and J usage is TRBJ1-5; unclear D gene. V was clipped by 1 base and J by 3 bases, with 4 bases between them. This CDR3 is built from 13 residues. CDR1 and CDR2 from the germline V gene are SGHTA and FQGNSA. The DNA for the CDR3 is TGTGCCAGCAGCTTAGATCTCAATCAGCCCCAGCATTTT. It encodes CASSLDLNQPQHF.

V is TRBV3-1 (or the pseudogene TRBV3-2) and J is TRBJ2-7; maybe TRBD1 (6 bases). This CDR3 is 13 amino acids long. Per the germline V gene, CDR1 is LGHDT and CDR2 is YNNKEL (reference sequence). Trimming left V 7 bases short and J 3 bases short, with 13 bases between. CDR3 amino acids: CASTQGPFYEQYF. CDR3 in DNA: TGTGCCAGCACCCAGGGGCCCTTCTACGAGCAGTACTTC.

This clone was recorded many times. The rearrangement links TRBV3-1 (or the pseudogene TRBV3-2) to TRBJ1-2; a possible D gene is TRBD1 (5 bases). The CDR3 is made up of 13 amino acids. Germline V lookup: CDR1 LGHDT, CDR2 YNNKEL (reference sequence). Trimming left V 5 bases short and J 2 bases short, with 9 bases between. The DNA for the CDR3 is TGTGCCAGCAGCGGGGACTCAAACTATGGCTACACCTTC. Protein product: CASSGDSNYGYTF.

V and J are TRBV6-1 and TRBJ1-5; D uncertain. CDR1 and CDR2 (germline): MNHNS, SASEGT. With 0 bases removed from V and 3 bases from J, the gap between germline ends came to 9 bases. This CDR3 contains 15 residues. CDR3 residues: CASSEAVAVNQPQHF. CDR3 coding DNA: TGTGCCAGCAGTGAAGCGGTGGCAGTCAATCAGCCCCAGCATTTT.

The genes are TRBV6-5 and TRBJ2-7; TRBD1 might be the D (8 bases). CDR3 size: 15 residues. Trimming removed 6 bases at V and 1 base at J, with 16 bases between. Germline CDR1 and CDR2: MNHEY and SVGAGI. CDR3 sequence (DNA): TGTGCCAGCAGCCCCGGACAGGGACTATCCTACGAGCAGTACTTC. This gives the protein CASSPGQGLSYEQYF.